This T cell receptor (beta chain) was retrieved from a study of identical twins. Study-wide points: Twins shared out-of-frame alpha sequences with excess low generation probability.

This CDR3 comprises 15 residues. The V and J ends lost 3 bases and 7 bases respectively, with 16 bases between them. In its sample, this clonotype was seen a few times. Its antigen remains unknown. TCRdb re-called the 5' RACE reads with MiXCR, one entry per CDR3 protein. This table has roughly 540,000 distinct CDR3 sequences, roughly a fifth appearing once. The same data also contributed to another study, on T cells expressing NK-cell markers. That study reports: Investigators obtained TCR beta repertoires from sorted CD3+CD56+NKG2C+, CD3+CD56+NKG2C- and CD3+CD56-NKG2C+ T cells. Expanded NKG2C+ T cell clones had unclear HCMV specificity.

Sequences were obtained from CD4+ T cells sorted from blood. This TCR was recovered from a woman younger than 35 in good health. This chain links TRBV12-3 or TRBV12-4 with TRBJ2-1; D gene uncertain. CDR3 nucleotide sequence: TGTGCCAGCAGTTTTCCGCCACCCCTTTGGAATGAGCAGTTCTTC. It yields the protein CASSFPPPLWNEQFF.